This TCR beta chain was recovered during a study of cytomegalovirus exposure and HLA in healthy donors. Profiled with immunoSEQ multiplex PCR; TCRdb holds only in-frame clones, not every one. The sample lists around 140,000 clones, nearly 90% occurring once. The table lists this clone with a count of one. Material: PBMCs. The clonotype was recovered from a woman aged 18-30 years in good health and CMV-seronegative.

The CDR3 sequence: CASSSHGTGGISEGYTF. As DNA, the CDR3 is TGTGCCAGCAGCTCCCACGGGACAGGGGGCATATCTGAAGGCTACACCTTC. The V and J genes are TRBV13 and TRBJ1-2, with TRBD1 identical over 12 bases. Trimming removed 4 bases from V and 8 bases from J; junction bases left unmatched: 14. Per the germline V gene, CDR1 is PRHDT and CDR2 is FYEKMQ (reference sequence). The CDR3 is made up of 17 amino acids.